This TCR beta chain was captured in a study of CD8 T cells in ankylosing spondylitis. Study-wide findings and caveats: Seemingly characteristic of ankylosing spondylitis blood was a TCR beta motif consisting of eight highly homologous variants. Earlier reports found some motif variants in synovial fluid and blood in reactive arthritis.

This clonotype was detected many times. The antigen remains unidentified. Germline CDR1 SGHVS, CDR2 FNYEAQ. This CDR3 is 14 amino acids long. Trimming pared 7 bases from V and 4 bases from J, leaving 14 bases between. TCRdb ran MiXCR on the 5' RACE reads and lists one entry per CDR3 protein. In the table there are a few hundred thousand distinct CDR3 sequences, approximately 8.2% of which are singletons. Sequences were obtained from blood, either unsorted or a sorted T cell fraction (not recorded which). The sequence came from a male donor with ankylosing spondylitis. The gene calls are TRBV7-6 and TRBJ2-1; possibly TRBD2 for D (6 bases). The CDR3 reads CASTPFRGYNEQFF. CDR3 in DNA: TGTGCCAGCACCCCCTTCCGGGGGTACAATGAGCAGTTCTTC.